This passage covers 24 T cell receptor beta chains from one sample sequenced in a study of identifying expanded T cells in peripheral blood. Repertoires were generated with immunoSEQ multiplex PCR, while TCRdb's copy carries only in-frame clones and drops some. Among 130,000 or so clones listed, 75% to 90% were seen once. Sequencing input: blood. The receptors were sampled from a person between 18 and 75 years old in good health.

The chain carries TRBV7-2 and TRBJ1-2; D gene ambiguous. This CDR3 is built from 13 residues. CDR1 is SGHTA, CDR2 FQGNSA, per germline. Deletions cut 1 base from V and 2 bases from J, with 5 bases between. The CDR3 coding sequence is TGTGCCAGCAGCTTAGGGGTGAACTATGGCTACACCTTC. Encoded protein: CASSLGVNYGYTF.

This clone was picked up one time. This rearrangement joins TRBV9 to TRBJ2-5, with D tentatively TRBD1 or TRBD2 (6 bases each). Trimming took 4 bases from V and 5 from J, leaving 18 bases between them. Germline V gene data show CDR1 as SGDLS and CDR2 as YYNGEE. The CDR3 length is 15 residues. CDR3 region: CASSFQGSGDETQYF. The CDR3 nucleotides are TGTGCCAGCAGCTTTCAGGGGTCGGGGGACGAGACCCAGTACTTC.

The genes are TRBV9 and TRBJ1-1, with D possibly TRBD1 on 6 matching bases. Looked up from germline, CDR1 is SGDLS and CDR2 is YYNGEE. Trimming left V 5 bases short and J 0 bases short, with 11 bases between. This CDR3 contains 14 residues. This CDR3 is CASREGDLNTEAFF. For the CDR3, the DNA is TGTGCCAGCAGAGAGGGGGATTTGAACACTGAAGCTTTCTTT.

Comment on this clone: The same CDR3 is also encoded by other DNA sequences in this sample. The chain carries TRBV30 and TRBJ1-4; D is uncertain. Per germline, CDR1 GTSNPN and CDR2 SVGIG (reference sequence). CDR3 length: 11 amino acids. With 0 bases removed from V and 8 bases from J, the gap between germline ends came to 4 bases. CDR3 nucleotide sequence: TGTGCCTGGAGTGTAGCAGAAAAACTGTTTTTT. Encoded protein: CAWSVAEKLFF.

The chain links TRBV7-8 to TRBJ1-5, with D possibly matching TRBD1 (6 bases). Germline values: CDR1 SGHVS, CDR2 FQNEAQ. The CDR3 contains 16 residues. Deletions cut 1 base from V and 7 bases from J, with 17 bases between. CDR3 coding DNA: TGTGCCAGCAGCTTAGTCCCTGGGGGCAGCGGCCAGCCCCAGCATTTT. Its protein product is CASSLVPGGSGQPQHF.

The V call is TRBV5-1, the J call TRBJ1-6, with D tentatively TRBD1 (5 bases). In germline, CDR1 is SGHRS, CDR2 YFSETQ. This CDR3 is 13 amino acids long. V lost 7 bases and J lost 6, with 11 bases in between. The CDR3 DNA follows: TGCGCCAGCTCAACAGGTCTTAATTCACCCCTCCACTTT. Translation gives CASSTGLNSPLHF. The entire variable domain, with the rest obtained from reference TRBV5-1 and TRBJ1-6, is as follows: KAGVTQTPRYLIKTRGQQVTLSCSPISGHRSVSWYQQTPGQGLQFLFEYFSETQRNKGNFPGRFSGRQFSNSRSEMNVSTLELGDSALYLCASSTGLNSPLHFGNGTRLTVT.

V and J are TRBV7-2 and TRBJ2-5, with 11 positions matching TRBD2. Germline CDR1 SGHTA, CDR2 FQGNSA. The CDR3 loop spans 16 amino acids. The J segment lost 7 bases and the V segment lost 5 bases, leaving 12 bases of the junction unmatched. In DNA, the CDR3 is TGTGCCAGCAGCGGTCCGGGACTAGCGGTAACTGGGACCCAGTACTTC. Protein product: CASSGPGLAVTGTQYF.

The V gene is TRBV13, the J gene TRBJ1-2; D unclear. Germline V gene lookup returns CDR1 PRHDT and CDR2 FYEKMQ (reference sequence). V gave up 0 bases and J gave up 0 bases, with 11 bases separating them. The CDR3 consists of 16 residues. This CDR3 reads CASSLGGQESNYGYTF. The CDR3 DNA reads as TGTGCCAGCAGCTTAGGCGGGCAGGAGTCTAACTATGGCTACACCTTC.

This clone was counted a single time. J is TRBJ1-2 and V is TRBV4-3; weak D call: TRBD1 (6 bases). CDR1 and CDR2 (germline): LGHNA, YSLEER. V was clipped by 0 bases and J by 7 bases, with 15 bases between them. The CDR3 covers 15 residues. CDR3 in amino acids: CASSQDLARGSGYTF. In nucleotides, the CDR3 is TGCGCCAGCAGCCAAGATCTTGCCAGGGGCTCTGGCTACACCTTC.

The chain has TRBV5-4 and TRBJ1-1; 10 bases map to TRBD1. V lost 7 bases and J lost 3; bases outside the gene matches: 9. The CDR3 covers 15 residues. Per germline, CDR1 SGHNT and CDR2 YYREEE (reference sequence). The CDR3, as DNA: TGTGCCAGCGGAAACGGGGACAGGGGCCACACTGAAGCTTTCTTT. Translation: CASGNGDRGHTEAFF.

CDR3 sequence: CASSSRSTRAYEQYF. As DNA, the CDR3 is TGTGCCAGCAGCTCACGATCAACTCGGGCCTACGAGCAGTACTTC. This chain uses TRBV5-6 with TRBJ2-7; D ambiguous. There are 15 residues in the CDR3. The germline V gene has CDR1 SGHDT and CDR2 YYEEEE. V lost 3 bases to trimming and J lost 2 bases, with 15 bases between them.

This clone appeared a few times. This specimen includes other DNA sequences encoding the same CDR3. CDR3 amino acids: CASSLGTNYGYTF. Written as DNA, the CDR3 is TGTGCCAGCAGCTTGGGGACAAACTATGGCTACACCTTC. V gene TRBV5-6 combines with J gene TRBJ1-2; D is perhaps TRBD1 (5 bases). CDR3 length: 13 amino acids. Trimming cost V 0 bases and J 2 bases, with 5 bases left between them. Germline assignment: CDR1 SGHDT and CDR2 YYEEEE.

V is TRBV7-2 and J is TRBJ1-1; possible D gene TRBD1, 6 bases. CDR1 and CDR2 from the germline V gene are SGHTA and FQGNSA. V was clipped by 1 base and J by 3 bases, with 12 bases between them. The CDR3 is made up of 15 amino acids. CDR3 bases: TGTGCCAGCAGCTTAGGACGATCAGGGGACACTGAAGCTTTCTTT. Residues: CASSLGRSGDTEAFF.

CDR3 coding DNA: TGCGCCAGCAGAAACTCCGACAGCACTGAAGCTTTCTTT. Its translation is CASRNSDSTEAFF. The chain employs TRBV10-1 and TRBJ1-1, with a weak D call TRBD1 (5 bases). Germline CDR1 reads WNHNN; CDR2 reads SYGVQD (reference sequence). Trimming removed 6 bases at V and 4 bases at J, with 12 bases between. This CDR3 has 13 amino acids.

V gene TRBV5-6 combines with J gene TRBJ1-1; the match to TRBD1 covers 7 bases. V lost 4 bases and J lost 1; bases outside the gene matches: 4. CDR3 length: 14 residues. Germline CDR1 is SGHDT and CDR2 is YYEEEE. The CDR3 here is CASSLGTANTEAFF. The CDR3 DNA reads TGTGCCAGCAGCCTCGGGACAGCGAACACTGAAGCTTTCTTT.

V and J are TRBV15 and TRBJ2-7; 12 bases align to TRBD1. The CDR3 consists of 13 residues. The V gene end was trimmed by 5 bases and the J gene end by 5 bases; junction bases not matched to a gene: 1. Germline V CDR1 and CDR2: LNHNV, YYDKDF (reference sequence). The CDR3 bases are TGTGCCACCAGCTGGGACAGGGGGCACGAGCAGTACTTC. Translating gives CATSWDRGHEQYF.

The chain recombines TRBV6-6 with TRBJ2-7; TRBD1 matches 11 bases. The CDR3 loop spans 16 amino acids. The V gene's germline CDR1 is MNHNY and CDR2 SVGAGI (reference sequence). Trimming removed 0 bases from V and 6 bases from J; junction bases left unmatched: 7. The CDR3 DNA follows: TGTGCCAGCAGTTACTCGAACCGGGACAGGGGGAGCGAGCAGTACTTC. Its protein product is CASSYSNRDRGSEQYF.

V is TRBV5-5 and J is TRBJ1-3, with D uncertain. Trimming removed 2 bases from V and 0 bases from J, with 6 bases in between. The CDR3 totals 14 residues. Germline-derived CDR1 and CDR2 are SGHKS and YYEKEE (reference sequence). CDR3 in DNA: TGTGCCAGCAGCTTACCGGACTCTGGAAACACCATATATTTT. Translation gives CASSLPDSGNTIYF.

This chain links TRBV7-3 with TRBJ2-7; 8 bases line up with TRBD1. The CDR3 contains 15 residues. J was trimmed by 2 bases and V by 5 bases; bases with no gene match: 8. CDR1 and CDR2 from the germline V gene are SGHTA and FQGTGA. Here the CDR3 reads CASSKQGGQAYEQYF. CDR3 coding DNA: TGTGCCAGCAGCAAACAGGGGGGTCAGGCCTACGAGCAGTACTTC.

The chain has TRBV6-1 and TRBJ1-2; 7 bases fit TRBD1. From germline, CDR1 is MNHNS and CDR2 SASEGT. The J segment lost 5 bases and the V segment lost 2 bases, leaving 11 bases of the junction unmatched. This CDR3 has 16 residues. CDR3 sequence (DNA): TGTGCCAGCAGTGAAATCGGAGGGGGCGCTTGGTATGGCTACACCTTC. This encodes CASSEIGGGAWYGYTF.

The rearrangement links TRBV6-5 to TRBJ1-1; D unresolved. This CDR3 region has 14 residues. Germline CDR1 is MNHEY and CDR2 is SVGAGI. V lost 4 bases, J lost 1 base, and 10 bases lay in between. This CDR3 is CASSSSGKNTEAFF. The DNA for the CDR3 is TGTGCCAGCAGTTCCTCCGGGAAGAACACTGAAGCTTTCTTT.

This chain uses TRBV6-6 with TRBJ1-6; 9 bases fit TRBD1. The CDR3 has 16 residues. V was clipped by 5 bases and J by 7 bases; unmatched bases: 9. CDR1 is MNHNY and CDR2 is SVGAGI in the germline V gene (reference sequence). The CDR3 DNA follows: TGTGCCAGCAGTCCTCTACAGGGGGCGTTAAATTCACCCCTCCACTTT. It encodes CASSPLQGALNSPLHF.

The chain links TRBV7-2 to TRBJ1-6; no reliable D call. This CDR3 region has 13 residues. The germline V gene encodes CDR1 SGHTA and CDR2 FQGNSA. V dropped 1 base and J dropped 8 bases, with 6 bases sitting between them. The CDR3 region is CASSLVRHSPLHF. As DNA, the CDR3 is TGTGCCAGCAGCTTAGTGCGGCATTCACCCCTCCACTTT.

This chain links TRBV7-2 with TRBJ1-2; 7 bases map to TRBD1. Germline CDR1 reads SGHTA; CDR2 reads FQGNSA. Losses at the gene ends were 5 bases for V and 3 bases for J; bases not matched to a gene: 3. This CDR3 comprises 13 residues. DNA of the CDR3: TGTGCCAGCAGCGCCACAGGGGACTATGGCTACACCTTC. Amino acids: CASSATGDYGYTF. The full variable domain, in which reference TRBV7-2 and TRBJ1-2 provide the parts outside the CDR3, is GAGVSQSPSNKVTEKGKDVELRCDPISGHTALYWYRQSLGQGLEFLIYFQGNSAPDKSGLPSDRFSAERTGGSVSTLTIQRTQQEDSAVYLCASSATGDYGYTFGSGTRLTVV.